These T cell receptor beta chains were read from a single sample in a study of blood T cells in healthy people across ages. TCRdb re-called the 5' RACE reads with MiXCR, one entry per CDR3 protein. The sample has over 950,000 distinct CDR3 sequences, 30% to 40% seen once. Sample: blood. Receptors were obtained from a young man in good health. The CDR3 runs from the conserved cysteine through the conserved F or W. D genes are given only for firm matches. Where a row states a size, it is once, few, many or the class of an expanded clone; other rows omit it.

cdr3_nt cdr3_aa v_call d_call clone_size j_call
TGTGCCAGCAGCCAAGGACAGGGGAGACAGCCCCAGCATTTT CASSQGQGRQPQHF TRBV6-2/TRBV6-3 TRBD1 NA TRBJ1-5
TGCAGCGTTGCGGGCAGGAATAATGAAAAACTGTTTTTT CSVAGRNNEKLFF TRBV29-1 NA few TRBJ1-4
TGCACCAGCGGACCCGACAGGGATCGAGCGGCCTATGGCTACACCTTC CTSGPDRDRAAYGYTF TRBV5-1 TRBD1 NA TRBJ1-2
TGTGCCAGCAGCCTAAATCAGGGGTTTTTAGATACGCAGTATTTT CASSLNQGFLDTQYF TRBV7-9 NA NA TRBJ2-3
TGTGCCATCAGTGACCAACAGGGGTTAACTAGCAATCAGCCCCAGCATTTT CAISDQQGLTSNQPQHF TRBV10-3 TRBD1 few TRBJ1-5
TGCGCCAGCAGCCAAGATACGAGGGGACGTGAAAAACTGTTTTTT CASSQDTRGREKLFF TRBV4-3 NA few TRBJ1-4
TGTGCCAGCAGTTCTTGGTTTGACACCGGGGAGCTGTTTTTT CASSSWFDTGELFF TRBV12-3/TRBV12-4 NA NA TRBJ2-2
TGTGCCAGCAGCCAATCAGGGAGCGGCGACAATGAGCAGTTCTTC CASSQSGSGDNEQFF TRBV3-1 NA NA TRBJ2-1
TGTGCCAGCAGGATGACTTCTAGCGGGGGCACAGATACGCAGTATTTT CASRMTSSGGTDTQYF TRBV13 TRBD2 NA TRBJ2-3
TGTGCCAGCAGTGAGGGGGGCGTGAACACTGAAGCTTTCTTT CASSEGGVNTEAFF TRBV7-3 NA NA TRBJ1-1
TGCGCCAGCAGCTTGGGGGACTCGAGCATTCAGCCCCAGCATTTT CASSLGDSSIQPQHF TRBV5-1 NA NA TRBJ1-5
TGTGCCATCAGTGTCCGCTCTGGAAACACCATATATTTT CAISVRSGNTIYF TRBV10-3 NA few TRBJ1-3
TGCAGTGCTCATAGACAGGGGGAGAACTATGGCTACACCTTC CSAHRQGENYGYTF TRBV20-1 TRBD1 few TRBJ1-2
TGCAGTGCTAGTACAGGCAGCCAGAACACTGAAGCTTTCTTT CSASTGSQNTEAFF TRBV20-1 NA NA TRBJ1-1
TGTGCCACCAGGGGAGGGCGGCCCTTCTATGGCTACACCTTC CATRGGRPFYGYTF TRBV19 NA NA TRBJ1-2
TGTGCCAGCAGTGAACCTGGCAATGAGCAGTTCTTC CASSEPGNEQFF TRBV6-1 NA few TRBJ2-1
TGTGCCAGCAGCAAAGGGAGGCCCAATGAGCAGTTCTTC CASSKGRPNEQFF TRBV7-2 NA few TRBJ2-1
TGCAGCGTTGTAGGGAGTGCCTACAATGAGCAGTTCTTC CSVVGSAYNEQFF TRBV29-1 NA many TRBJ2-1
TGCGCCAGCAGCCAGCCGACGGGCACTGAAGCTTTCTTT CASSQPTGTEAFF TRBV4-1 NA NA TRBJ1-1
TGTGCCAGCAGACCTAGGGACAGGGGGCTTCGCGCAGATACGCAGTATTTT CASRPRDRGLRADTQYF TRBV7-2 TRBD1 NA TRBJ2-3
TGTGCCACCTACACAGATACGCAGTATTTT CATYTDTQYF TRBV21-1 NA NA TRBJ2-3
TGTGCCAGCAGCTCCCGATACAGGGGGCATGGCACTGAAGCTTTCTTT CASSSRYRGHGTEAFF TRBV7-8 TRBD1 NA TRBJ1-1